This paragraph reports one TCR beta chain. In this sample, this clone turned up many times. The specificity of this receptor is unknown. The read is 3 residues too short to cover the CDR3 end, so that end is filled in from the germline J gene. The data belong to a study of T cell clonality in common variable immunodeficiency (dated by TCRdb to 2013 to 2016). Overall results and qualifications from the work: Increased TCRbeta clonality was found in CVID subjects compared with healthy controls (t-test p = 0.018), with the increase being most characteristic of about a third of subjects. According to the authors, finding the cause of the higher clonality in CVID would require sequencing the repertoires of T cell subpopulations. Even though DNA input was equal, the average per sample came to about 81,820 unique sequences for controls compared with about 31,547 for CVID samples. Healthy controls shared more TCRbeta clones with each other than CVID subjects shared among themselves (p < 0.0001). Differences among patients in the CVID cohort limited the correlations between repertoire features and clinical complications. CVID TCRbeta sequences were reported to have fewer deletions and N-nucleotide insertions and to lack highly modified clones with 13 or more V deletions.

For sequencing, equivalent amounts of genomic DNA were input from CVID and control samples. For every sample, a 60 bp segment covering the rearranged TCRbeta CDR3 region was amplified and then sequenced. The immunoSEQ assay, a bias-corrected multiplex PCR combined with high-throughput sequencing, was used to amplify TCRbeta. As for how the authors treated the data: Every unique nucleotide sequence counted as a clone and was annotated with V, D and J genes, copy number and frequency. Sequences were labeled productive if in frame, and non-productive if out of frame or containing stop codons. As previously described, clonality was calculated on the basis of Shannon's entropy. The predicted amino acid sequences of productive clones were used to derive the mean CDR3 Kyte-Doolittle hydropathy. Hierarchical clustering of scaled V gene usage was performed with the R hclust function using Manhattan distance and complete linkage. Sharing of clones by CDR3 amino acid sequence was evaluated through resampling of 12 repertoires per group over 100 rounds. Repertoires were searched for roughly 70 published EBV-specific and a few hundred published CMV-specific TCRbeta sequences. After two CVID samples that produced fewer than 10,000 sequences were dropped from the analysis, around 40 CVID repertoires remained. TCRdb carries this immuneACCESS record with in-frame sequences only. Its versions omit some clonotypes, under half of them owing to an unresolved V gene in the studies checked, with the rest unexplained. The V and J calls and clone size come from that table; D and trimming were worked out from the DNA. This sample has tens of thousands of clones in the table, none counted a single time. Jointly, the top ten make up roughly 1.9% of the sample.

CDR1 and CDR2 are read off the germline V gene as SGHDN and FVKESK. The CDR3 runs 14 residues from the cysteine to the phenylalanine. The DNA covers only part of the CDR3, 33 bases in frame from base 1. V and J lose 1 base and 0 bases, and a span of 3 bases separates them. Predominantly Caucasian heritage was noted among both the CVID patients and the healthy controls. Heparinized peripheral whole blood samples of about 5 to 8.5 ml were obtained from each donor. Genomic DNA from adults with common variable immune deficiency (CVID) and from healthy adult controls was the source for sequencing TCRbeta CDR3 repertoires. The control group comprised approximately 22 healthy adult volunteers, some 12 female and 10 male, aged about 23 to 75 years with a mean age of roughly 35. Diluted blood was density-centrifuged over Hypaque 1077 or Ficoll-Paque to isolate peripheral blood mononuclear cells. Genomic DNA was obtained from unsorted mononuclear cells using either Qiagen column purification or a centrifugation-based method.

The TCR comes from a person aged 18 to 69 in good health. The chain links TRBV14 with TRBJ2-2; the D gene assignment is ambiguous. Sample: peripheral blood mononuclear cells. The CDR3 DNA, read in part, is TGTGCCAGCAGCCAAGCGGCGAACACCGGGGAG. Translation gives CASSQAANTGE. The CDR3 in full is CASSQAANTGELFF. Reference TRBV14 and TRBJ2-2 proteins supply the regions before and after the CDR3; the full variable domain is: EAGVTQFPSHSVIEKGQTVTLRCDPISGHDNLYWYRRVMGKEIKFLLHFVKESKQDESGMPNNRFLAERTGGTYSTLKVQPAELEDSGVYFCASSQAANTGELFFGEGSRLTVL.